This TCR beta chain was found in a study of molecular identifiers for immune sequencing clone quantification. Looking at the study overall: Across replicate runs, RNA obtained from around 20,000 or 100,000 naive CD8 cells was divided into five, with four undergoing sequencing. The study, taken as a whole, reports: A shared barcode on identical TCR molecules could lead to underestimated sizes for highly expanded clones.

Making the bulk TCR libraries relied on previously described methods and listed TCR primers. Each CDR3 protein is one row after TCRdb ran MiXCR on the PCR reads. The table lists more than 550,000 distinct CDR3 sequences, 25% of them singletons. Between roughly 19,000 and 1,100,000 sorted cells, with 10%, 30% or 50% RNA, yielded naive CD8 libraries. Looked up from germline, CDR1 is SGDLS and CDR2 is YYNGEE. This CDR3 has 15 residues. The germline V and J ends were trimmed by 1 base and 1 base, with 11 bases remaining between them. Points on this clonotype: Its antigen is undetermined.

This sequence was found in a human donor in good health. Some libraries in this study had Jurkat cell RNA spiked in. The rearrangement uses TRBV9 and TRBJ1-1; D not certain. The source material was naive CD8+ T cells from blood, with Jurkat cell RNA spiked in. Regarding subset: FACS-sorted CD8+CD4-CCR7+CD45RA+ naive T cells. The CDR3 nucleotides are TGTGCCAGCAGCGTAAGCAGTGGCTCGAACACTGAAGCTTTCTTT. Translating it yields CASSVSSGSNTEAFF. Together with reference TRBV9 and TRBJ1-1, the CDR3 gives the full variable domain: DSGVTQTPKHLITATGQRVTLRCSPRSGDLSVYWYQQSLDQGLQFLIQYYNGEERAKGNILERFSAQQFPDLHSELNLSSLELGDSALYFCASSVSSGSNTEAFFGQGTRLTVV.